This TCR beta chain came from a study of T cell responses to AZD1222 COVID-19 vaccine. Germline V gives CDR1 SGHRS, CDR2 YFSETQ. The V and J ends lost 3 bases and 5 bases, in that order; junction bases with no gene match: 9. CDR3 length: 15 amino acids. Libraries were prepared by immunoSEQ multiplex PCR; TCRdb keeps only in-frame clonotypes and omits some of them. The sample has 150,000 or so clones; roughly 92% are singletons. This clone was picked up one time. V is TRBV5-1 and J is TRBJ2-7; 9 bases align to TRBD1. The receptor was isolated from an adult in good health. Sequencing was performed on peripheral blood, taken on day 0 of AZD1222 vaccination. DNA for the CDR3: TGCGCCAGCAGCTATGATTTCGACAGGGGGGACGAGCAGTACTTC. Translated, it gives CASSYDFDRGDEQYF.